This T cell receptor (beta chain) was identified during a study of blood T cell repertoires in COVID-19. This CDR3 is 14 amino acids long. Germline V lookup: CDR1 SGHNT, CDR2 YYREEE (reference sequence). With V trimmed by 3 bases and J by 8 bases, 4 bases remained unmatched. Method: immunoSEQ multiplex PCR; TCRdb's copy keeps in-frame clones and lacks some. The sample contains a few hundred thousand clones, more than 85% of which appear only once. This TCR was sampled from a young man with acute or convalescent COVID-19. Sequenced material: peripheral blood. This rearrangement joins TRBV5-4 to TRBJ1-6; 8 nucleotides align to TRBD1. The CDR3 DNA is TGTGCCAGCAGCTCGACAGGGGCGGATTCACCCCTCCACTTT. It encodes CASSSTGADSPLHF. Combining the CDR3 with reference TRBV5-4 and TRBJ1-6 gives the whole variable domain ETGVTQSPTHLIKTRGQQVTLRCSSQSGHNTVSWYQQALGQGPQFIFQYYREEENGRGNFPPRFSGLQFPNYSSELNVNALELDDSALYLCASSSTGADSPLHFGNGTRLTVT.